The clone carrying this TCR beta chain appeared once. The data were obtained in a study of blood T cell repertoires in COVID-19. Across the study: The study drew acute and convalescent COVID-19 samples from the United States, Italy and Spain. Nucleic acid was either cDNA or gDNA, and it came from T cells, B-cell-depleted T cells, or PBMCs.

Original processing notes: How many nucleated cells were present was estimated from reference gene primer amplification. Some clones are missing from TCRdb's copy, which holds only in-frame ones; the method was immunoSEQ multiplex PCR. V and J calls and clone size are those listed in that table; D and trimming were worked out from the DNA. The sample comprises under 150,000 clones, around 80% of which are singletons, and roughly 4.2% rests with the top ten. Germline values: CDR1 LNHNV, CDR2 YYDKDF (reference sequence). The CDR3 totals 13 residues. V was pared by 0 bases and J by 6 bases, with 9 bases between.

Sequenced: peripheral blood. This TCR was recovered from a man aged 60-69 years with acute or convalescent COVID-19. The chain couples TRBV15 to TRBJ2-7; no firm D call. The CDR3 reads CATSRDGQAEQYF. CDR3 nucleotides: TGTGCCACCAGCAGAGATGGCCAGGCCGAGCAGTACTTC.